The clone carrying this T cell receptor (beta chain) was seen only a few times. Its specificity is not known. The sample belongs to a study of beta chain features in type 1 diabetes. Study conclusions and caveats: Within each of all four CD4+ subsets, Type 1 diabetes patients had TCRB CDR3s that were moderately but significantly shorter. Since sequencing was performed on cDNA, cells with high TCR expression could be over-represented.

TCRB transcripts that were expressed got sequenced, as all of the isolated RNA had been reverse transcribed. Profiled with immunoSEQ multiplex PCR; TCRdb holds only in-frame clones, not every one. The sample carries roughly 230,000 clones, under 13% recorded once. The V and J ends lost 4 bases and 5 bases, in that order; junction bases with no gene match: 5. Per the germline V gene, CDR1 is MNHNY and CDR2 is SVGAGI (reference sequence). This CDR3 comprises 14 residues. The chain carries TRBV6-6 and TRBJ2-5; TRBD2 agrees at 9 bases. Input material: naive CD4+ T cells from blood. The receptor comes from a man aged 30 to 45 with type 1 diabetes. The DNA of the CDR3 is TGTGCCAGCAGTTTAGCGGGGGTCCTTGAGACCCAGTACTTC. It encodes CASSLAGVLETQYF.